A selection of T cell receptor beta chains follows, all from one sample in a study of circulating and synovial CD4+ cells in juvenile arthritis. Produced via immunoSEQ multiplex PCR; TCRdb's table is partial and in-frame only. The sample gives about 34,000 clones, less than 97% of which show up once; 0.15% to 0.2% is in the top ten. Sequenced input: CD4+ T cells from blood. The source of these receptors is a human donor with juvenile idiopathic arthritis. The CDR3 runs from the conserved cysteine through the conserved F or W. The D gene is left open where the match is weak. Size is stated for part of the rows, as once, few or many counts, or as a class when the clone is expanded.

>NA|TRBV28|NA|TRBJ2-7
CASSLAIHSYEQYF
TGTGCCAGCAGTCTAGCGATCCACTCCTACGAGCAGTACTTC
>TRBD2|TRBV4-3|NA|TRBJ2-2
CASSLGLAGSGGLFF
TGCGCCAGCAGCCTCGGACTAGCGGGGTCCGGGGGGCTGTTTTTT
>NA|TRBV7-9|NA|TRBJ2-1
CASSYPTNSYNEQFF
TGTGCCAGCAGCTACCCAACAAACTCCTACAATGAGCAGTTCTTC
>TRBD1|TRBV2|NA|TRBJ1-2
CASSEGLGGNYGYTF
TGTGCCAGCAGTGAAGGTTTAGGGGGCAACTATGGCTACACCTTC
>NA|TRBV7-8|NA|TRBJ2-2
CASSLGGSRAGELFF
TGTGCCAGCAGCTTAGGTGGGAGTCGGGCCGGGGAGCTGTTTTTT
>NA|TRBV9|NA|TRBJ1-3
CASSVAGLPGNTIYF
TGTGCCAGCAGCGTAGCCGGTTTGCCCGGAAACACCATATATTTT
>NA|TRBV9|NA|TRBJ1-1
CASSVQGNTEAFF
TGTGCCAGCAGCGTTCAGGGGAACACTGAAGCTTTCTTT
>TRBD1|TRBV14|NA|TRBJ1-2
CASSEDRGASYGYTF
TGTGCCAGCAGCGAGGACAGGGGCGCTTCTTATGGCTACACCTTC
>NA|TRBV28|once|TRBJ2-7
CASRTGSYEQYF
TGTGCCAGCAGGACGGGATCCTACGAGCAGTACTTC
>NA|TRBV5-5|NA|TRBJ1-6
CASNPVVSYNSPLHF
TGTGCCAGCAACCCGGTGGTCTCCTATAATTCACCCCTCCACTTT
>TRBD1|TRBV7-6|NA|TRBJ2-2
CASSLARMGTDYTGELFF
TGTGCCAGCAGCTTAGCGCGAATGGGGACAGACTACACCGGGGAGCTGTTTTTT
>NA|TRBV6-1|NA|TRBJ1-1
CASTISTGTNGAFF
TGTGCCAGCACTATCAGTACCGGGACAAATGGAGCTTTCTTT
>NA|TRBV7-6|once|TRBJ2-2
CASSLLVAGARVKTGELFF
TGTGCCAGCAGCTTACTCGTGGCGGGGGCCCGGGTGAAGACCGGGGAGCTGTTTTTT
>NA|TRBV29-1|NA|TRBJ2-3
CSVDSDTQYF
TGCAGCGTTGACTCCGATACGCAGTATTTT
>TRBD2|TRBV4-2|NA|TRBJ2-3
CASSQPSGGQDRMSTDTQYF
TGTGCCAGCAGCCAGCCGAGCGGGGGCCAAGACCGAATGAGCACAGATACGCAGTATTTT
>TRBD1|TRBV7-2|once|TRBJ1-2
CASSSGQAPYGYTF
TGTGCCAGCAGCTCGGGACAGGCTCCCTATGGCTACACCTTC
>TRBD2|TRBV7-2|NA|TRBJ2-3
CASSLVLRGGANTQYF
TGTGCCAGCAGCTTAGTATTGCGGGGGGGCGCAAATACGCAGTATTTT
>TRBD2|TRBV27|NA|TRBJ2-1
CASSLSETPPGGNNEQFF
TGTGCCAGCAGTTTAAGTGAGACCCCCCCGGGGGGGAACAATGAGCAGTTCTTC
>TRBD1|TRBV5-4|NA|TRBJ1-1
CASSRGDRRNTEAFF
TGTGCCAGCAGCCGCGGGGACAGGCGTAACACTGAAGCTTTCTTT
>NA|TRBV2|NA|TRBJ1-1
CASSDQGINTEAFF
TGTGCCAGCAGTGACCAGGGTATCAACACTGAAGCTTTCTTT
>NA|TRBV6-1|NA|TRBJ2-2
CASSEWATGELFF
TGTGCCAGCAGTGAATGGGCGACCGGGGAGCTGTTTTTT
>TRBD2|TRBV19|NA|TRBJ2-1
CASSVSGVSYNEQFF
TGTGCCAGTAGTGTTAGCGGGGTGTCCTACAATGAGCAGTTCTTC
>TRBD2|TRBV28|NA|TRBJ2-7
CASRWTSAYEQYF
TGTGCCAGCAGGTGGACTAGCGCTTACGAGCAGTACTTC
>NA|TRBV4-1|NA|TRBJ2-1
CASSQSLFGSIDNEQFF
TGCGCCAGCAGCCAATCCCTTTTCGGGAGTATCGACAATGAGCAGTTCTTC
>NA|TRBV2|NA|TRBJ1-5
CASTRGGQSNQPQHF
TGTGCCAGCACCAGAGGAGGACAGAGTAATCAGCCCCAGCATTTT
>TRBD1|TRBV6-6|NA|TRBJ1-1
CASTRGTGLGTEAFF
TGTGCCAGCACCAGGGGGACAGGGCTGGGCACTGAAGCTTTCTTT
>NA|TRBV30|NA|TRBJ1-6
CAWSRGNSPLHF
TGTGCCTGGAGTCGGGGGAATTCCCCCCTCCACTTT
>NA|TRBV13|NA|TRBJ1-1
CASSSGVFNTEAFF
TGTGCCAGCAGCTCGGGGGTATTCAACACTGAAGCTTTCTTT
>TRBD1|TRBV18|NA|TRBJ2-7
CASSRQGRYEQYF
TGTGCCAGCTCCCGACAGGGTCGCTACGAGCAGTACTTC
>TRBD1|TRBV29-1|NA|TRBJ1-4
CSVTGGDEKLFF
TGCAGCGTGACAGGGGGCGACGAAAAACTGTTTTTT
>TRBD1|TRBV18|once|TRBJ1-5
CASSPGTGGQPQHF
TGTGCCAGCTCACCGGGGACAGGGGGCCAGCCCCAGCATTTT
>TRBD1|TRBV5-8|NA|TRBJ1-2
CASSPLKGSRGDGYTF
TGTGCCAGCAGCCCCTTGAAAGGGAGCAGGGGGGATGGCTACACCTTC
>TRBD2|TRBV6-1|NA|TRBJ2-3
CASRSAAGGTDTQYF
TGTGCCAGCAGGAGCGCAGCGGGGGGCACAGATACGCAGTATTTT
>NA|TRBV20-1|NA|TRBJ2-2
CSAANTGELFF
TGCAGTGCAGCTAACACCGGGGAGCTGTTTTTT
>TRBD1|TRBV5-1|NA|TRBJ1-2
CASSSRDREIHGYTF
TGCGCCAGCAGCTCCCGCGACAGGGAAATCCATGGCTACACCTTC
>NA|TRBV18|NA|TRBJ1-1
CASSPDAGSNTEAFF
TGTGCCAGCTCACCGGACGCGGGATCGAACACTGAAGCTTTCTTT